The following is a T cell receptor beta chain sequence with its context. TCRdb keeps only in-frame clones here, not all; method: immunoSEQ multiplex PCR. This table holds around 89,000 clones, more than 75% found once. This sample was included in a study of control samples from healthy donors and cancer patients. CDR3 size: 17 residues. The germline CDR1 and CDR2 sequences are SEHNR and FQNEAQ (reference sequence). V gave up 3 bases and J gave up 0 bases; unmatched junction bases: 11. Input material: blood. This sequence originates from a woman in her sixties in good health. The chain couples TRBV7-9 to TRBJ2-7, with 7 bases aligning to TRBD1. The CDR3 bases are TGTGCCAGCAGCTTTGCTCCCGCGACAGGGCGCTCCTACGAGCAGTACTTC. Translated, it gives CASSFAPATGRSYEQYF.